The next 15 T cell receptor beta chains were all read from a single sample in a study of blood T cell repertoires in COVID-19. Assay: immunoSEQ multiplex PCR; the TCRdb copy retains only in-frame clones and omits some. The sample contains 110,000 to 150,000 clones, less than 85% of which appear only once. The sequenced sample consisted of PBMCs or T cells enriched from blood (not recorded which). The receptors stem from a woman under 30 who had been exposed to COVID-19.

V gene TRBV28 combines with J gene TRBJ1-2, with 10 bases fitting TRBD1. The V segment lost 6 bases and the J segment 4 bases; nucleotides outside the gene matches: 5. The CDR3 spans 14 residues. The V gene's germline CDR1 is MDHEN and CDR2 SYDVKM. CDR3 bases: TGTGCCAGCAGCCTGGACAGGGGGTCCTATGGCTACACCTTC. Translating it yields CASSLDRGSYGYTF.

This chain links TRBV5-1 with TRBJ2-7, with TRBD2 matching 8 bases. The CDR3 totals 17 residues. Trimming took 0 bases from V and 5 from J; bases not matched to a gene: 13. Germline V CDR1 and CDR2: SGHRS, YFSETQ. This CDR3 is CASSLGGLAGWGHEQYF. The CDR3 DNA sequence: TGCGCCAGCAGCTTGGGGGGATTAGCGGGATGGGGACACGAGCAGTACTTC.

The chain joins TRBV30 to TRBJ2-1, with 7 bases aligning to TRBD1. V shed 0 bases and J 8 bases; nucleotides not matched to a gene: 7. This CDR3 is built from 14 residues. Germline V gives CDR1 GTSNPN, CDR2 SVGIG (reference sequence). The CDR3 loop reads CAWSVGGPVDEQFF. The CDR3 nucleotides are TGTGCCTGGAGTGTAGGGGGCCCCGTCGATGAGCAGTTCTTC.

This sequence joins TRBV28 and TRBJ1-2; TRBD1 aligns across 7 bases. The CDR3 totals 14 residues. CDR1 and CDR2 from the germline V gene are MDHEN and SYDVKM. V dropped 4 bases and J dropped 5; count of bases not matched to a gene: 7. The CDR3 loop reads CASSSPGQKYGYTF. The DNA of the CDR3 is TGTGCCAGCAGTTCCCCGGGACAGAAGTATGGCTACACCTTC.

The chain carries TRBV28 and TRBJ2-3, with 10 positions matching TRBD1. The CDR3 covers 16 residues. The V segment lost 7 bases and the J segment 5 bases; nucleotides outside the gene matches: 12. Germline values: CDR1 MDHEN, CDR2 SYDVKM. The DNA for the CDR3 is TGTGCCAGCATCCCACCGGTAGGGACAGGGGTAGATACGCAGTATTTT. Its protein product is CASIPPVGTGVDTQYF.

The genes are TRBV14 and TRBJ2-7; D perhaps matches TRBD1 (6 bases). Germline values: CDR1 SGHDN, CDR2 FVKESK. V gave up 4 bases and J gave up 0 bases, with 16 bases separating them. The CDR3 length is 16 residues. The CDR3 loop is CASSRYTTGSSYEQYF. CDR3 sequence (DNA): TGTGCCAGCAGCCGATACACGACAGGATCCTCCTACGAGCAGTACTTC. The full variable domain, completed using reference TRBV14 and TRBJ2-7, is EAGVTQFPSHSVIEKGQTVTLRCDPISGHDNLYWYRRVMGKEIKFLLHFVKESKQDESGMPNNRFLAERTGGTYSTLKVQPAELEDSGVYFCASSRYTTGSSYEQYFGPGTRLTVT.

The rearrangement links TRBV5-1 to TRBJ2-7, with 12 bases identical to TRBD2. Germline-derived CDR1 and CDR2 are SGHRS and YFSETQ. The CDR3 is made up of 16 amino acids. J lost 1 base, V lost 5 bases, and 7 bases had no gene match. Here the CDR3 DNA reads TGCGCCAGCAGAATTTCCGGGACTAGCGGGTCCTACGAGCAGTACTTC. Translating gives CASRISGTSGSYEQYF.

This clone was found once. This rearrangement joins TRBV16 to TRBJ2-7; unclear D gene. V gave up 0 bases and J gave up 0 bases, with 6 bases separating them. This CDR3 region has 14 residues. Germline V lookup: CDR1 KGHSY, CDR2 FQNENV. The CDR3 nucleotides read TGTGCCAGCAGCCAATCTCCAGACTCCTACGAGCAGTACTTC. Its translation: CASSQSPDSYEQYF.

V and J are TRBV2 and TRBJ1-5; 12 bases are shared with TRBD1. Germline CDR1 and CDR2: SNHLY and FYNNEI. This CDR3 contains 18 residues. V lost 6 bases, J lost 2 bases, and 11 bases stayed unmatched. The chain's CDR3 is CASRRGQGARRRNQPQHF. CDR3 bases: TGTGCCAGCAGGAGGGGACAGGGGGCGAGGAGACGCAATCAGCCCCAGCATTTT.

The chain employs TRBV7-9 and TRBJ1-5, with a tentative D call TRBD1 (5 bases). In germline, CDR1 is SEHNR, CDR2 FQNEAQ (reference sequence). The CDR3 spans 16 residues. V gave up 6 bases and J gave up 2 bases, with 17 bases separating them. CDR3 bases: TGTGCCAGCAGTCAAGGTGGTTGGGGGGGCAATCAGCCCCAGCATTTT. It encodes CASSQGGWGGNQPQHF.

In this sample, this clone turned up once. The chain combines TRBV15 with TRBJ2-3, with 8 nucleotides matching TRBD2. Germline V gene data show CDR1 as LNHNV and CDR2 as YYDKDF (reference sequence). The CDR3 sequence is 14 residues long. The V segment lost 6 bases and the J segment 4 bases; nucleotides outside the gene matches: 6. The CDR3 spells CATSYGRAPDTQYF. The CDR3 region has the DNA TGTGCCACCAGTTACGGGAGGGCTCCAGATACGCAGTATTTT.

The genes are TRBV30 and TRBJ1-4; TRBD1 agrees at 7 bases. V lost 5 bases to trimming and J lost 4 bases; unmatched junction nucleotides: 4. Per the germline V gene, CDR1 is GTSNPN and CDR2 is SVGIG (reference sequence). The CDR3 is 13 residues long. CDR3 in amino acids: CAWGRDSNEKLFF. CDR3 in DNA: TGTGCCTGGGGCCGGGACAGTAATGAAAAACTGTTTTTT.

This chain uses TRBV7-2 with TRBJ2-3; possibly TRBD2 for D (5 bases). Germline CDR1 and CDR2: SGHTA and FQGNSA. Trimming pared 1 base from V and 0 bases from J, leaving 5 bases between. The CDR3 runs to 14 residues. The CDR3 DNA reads TGTGCCAGCAGCTTAGGGACTAGCACAGATACGCAGTATTTT. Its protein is CASSLGTSTDTQYF.

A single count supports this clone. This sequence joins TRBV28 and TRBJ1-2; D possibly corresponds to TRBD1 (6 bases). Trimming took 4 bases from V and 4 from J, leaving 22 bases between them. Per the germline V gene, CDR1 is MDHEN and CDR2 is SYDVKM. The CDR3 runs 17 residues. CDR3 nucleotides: TGTGCCAGCAGTTCACCTTCCTCACAGGGTTCTCTCTATGGCTACACCTTC. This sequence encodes CASSSPSSQGSLYGYTF.

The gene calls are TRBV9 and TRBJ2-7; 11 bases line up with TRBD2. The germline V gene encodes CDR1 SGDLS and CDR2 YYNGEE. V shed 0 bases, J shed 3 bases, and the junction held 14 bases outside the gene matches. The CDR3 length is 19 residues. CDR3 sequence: CASSVEGGTSGAAHYEQYF. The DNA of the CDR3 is TGTGCCAGCAGCGTAGAGGGGGGGACTAGCGGAGCCGCTCACTACGAGCAGTACTTC.